These 18 T cell receptor beta chains came from one sample sequenced in a study of blood T cells in healthy people across ages. Through a sample-barcoded 5' primer and a J-beta primer mix, a second PCR was run for about 6 to 11 cycles. TCRdb ran MiXCR on the 5' RACE reads and lists one entry per CDR3 protein. The sample consists of roughly 790,000 distinct CDR3 sequences, roughly 41% of them appearing once. Material for sequencing was blood. The receptors shown here come from a woman in her sixties in good health.

Comment on this clonotype: This may be a read error: a much more frequent sequence differs by one nucleotide. The rearrangement joins TRBV29-1 to TRBJ2-1; D not resolved. This CDR3 is built from 13 residues. Germline assignment: CDR1 SQVTM and CDR2 ANQGSEA. V shed 0 bases and J shed 13 bases, with 16 bases lying between them. This CDR3 reads CSVEDATQETQFF. The DNA of the CDR3 is TGCAGCGTTGAAGACGCGACCCAAGAGACCCAGTTCTTC.

To note about this clonotype: A read error may explain this, as a much larger clone is one base away. The V and J genes are TRBV27 and TRBJ2-1, with TRBD2 matching 10 bases. The CDR3 runs 16 residues. The germline V gene has CDR1 MNHEY and CDR2 SMNVEV (reference sequence). The CDR3 DNA sequence: TGTGCCAACAGTTTAATTAGCGGGAGGATAGCAAATGAGCAGTTCTTC. Translation: CANSLISGRIANEQFF.

This clonotype was picked up many times. The chain recombines TRBV29-1 with TRBJ2-1; D is ambiguous. The CDR3 is made up of 14 amino acids. V was trimmed by 0 bases and J by 5 bases, leaving 11 bases between them. In germline, CDR1 is SQVTM, CDR2 ANQGSEA. CDR3 in amino acids: CSVEDFGSNNEQFF. DNA for the CDR3: TGCAGCGTTGAAGATTTTGGGTCAAACAATGAGCAGTTCTTC.

The chain has TRBV27 and TRBJ2-3; 14 bases align to TRBD2. CDR1 MNHEY and CDR2 SMNVEV come from the germline V gene (reference sequence). The V gene end was trimmed by 4 bases and the J gene end by 3 bases; junction bases not matched to a gene: 9. The CDR3 covers 18 residues. The DNA of the CDR3 is TGTGCCAGCAGTTCCCACAGACTAGCGGGAGGGCCTACAGATACGCAGTATTTT. Translation: CASSSHRLAGGPTDTQYF.

This clonotype appeared a few times. The rearrangement links TRBV20-1 to TRBJ2-7; TRBD2 is a possible D gene (6 bases). Deletions cut 6 bases from V and 1 base from J, with 13 bases between. Germline values: CDR1 DFQATT, CDR2 SNEGSKA (reference sequence). The CDR3 covers 13 residues. This CDR3 reads CSAWLRESYEQYF. Here the CDR3 DNA reads TGCAGTGCCTGGTTGCGGGAATCCTACGAGCAGTACTTC.

A few counts support this clonotype. The chain employs TRBV20-1 and TRBJ2-4, with a weak D call TRBD1 (10 bases). The V gene lost 3 bases and the J gene lost 7 bases, with 28 bases spanning the gap. The CDR3 contains 18 residues. Per germline, CDR1 DFQATT and CDR2 SNEGSKA (reference sequence). CDR3 region: CSASLDRGFIAGVNIQYF. In nucleotides, the CDR3 is TGCAGTGCTAGTCTGGACAGGGGGTTTATAGCGGGAGTTAACATTCAGTACTTC.

The CDR3 here is CASSTRTSGDPYEQYF. The CDR3 DNA reads TGTGCCAGCAGCACCCGGACTAGCGGGGACCCCTACGAGCAGTACTTC. The chain is built from TRBV13 and TRBJ2-7; 12 nucleotides match TRBD2. The CDR3 runs 16 residues. J gave up 2 bases and V 5 bases, and 7 bases lay outside the gene matches. Germline CDR1 reads PRHDT; CDR2 reads FYEKMQ (reference sequence).

The chain's CDR3 is CSARDVTILGYTF. DNA for the CDR3: TGCAGTGCTAGAGATGTGACTATCCTAGGCTACACCTTC. The chain is built from TRBV20-1 and TRBJ1-2; D unresolved. CDR3 size: 13 residues. The V end lost 0 bases, the J end lost 8 bases, and 13 bases lay between the germline ends. Germline V gives CDR1 DFQATT, CDR2 SNEGSKA (reference sequence).

This clonotype was picked up a small number of times. The V call is TRBV6-4, the J call TRBJ1-2, with D hard to call. Trimming left V 0 bases short and J 4 bases short, with 9 bases between. This CDR3 is 14 amino acids long. The V gene's germline CDR1 is MRHNA and CDR2 SNTAGT. CDR3 sequence reads: CASSDSYGVYGYTF. Here the CDR3 DNA reads TGTGCCAGCAGTGACTCGTACGGGGTCTATGGCTACACCTTC.

The rearrangement uses TRBV7-2 and TRBJ1-3; D not resolved. The V gene's germline CDR1 is SGHTA and CDR2 FQGNSA. The CDR3 is made up of 13 amino acids. Trimming took off 5 bases at V and 2 bases at J, with 7 bases between the two ends. CDR3 in amino acids: CASSGGAGNTIYF. DNA for the CDR3: TGTGCCAGCAGCGGAGGTGCTGGAAACACCATATATTTT.

The chain recombines TRBV3-1 with TRBJ2-1, with D perhaps TRBD1 (6 bases). The CDR3 consists of 14 residues. Per germline, CDR1 LGHDT and CDR2 YNNKEL (reference sequence). Trimming removed 6 bases at V and 10 bases at J, with 19 bases between. DNA for the CDR3: TGTGCCAGCAGACGCAGATCAGGGGTAGAGGAGCAGTTCTTC. This encodes CASRRRSGVEEQFF.

To note about this clonotype: The conserved closing phenylalanine or tryptophan is absent in this CDR3, likely reflecting a read error. For the CDR3, the DNA is TGCGCCAGCAGCTCACAGGGATCTGGGGCCAACGTCCTGACTATC. This translates into CASSSQGSGANVLTI. The chain links TRBV5-1 to TRBJ2-6, with D possibly matching TRBD1 (6 bases). V shed 3 bases and J shed 1 base, with 8 bases lying between them. The CDR3 extends over 15 amino acids. From germline, CDR1 is SGHRS and CDR2 YFSETQ.

This clonotype was seen only once. The junction does not match germline at one end; this may be a read error. This chain joins TRBV6-5 and TRBJ2-5; 7 nucleotides match TRBD2. Germline assignment: CDR1 MNHEY and CDR2 SVGAGI. The CDR3 runs to 15 residues. CDR3 loop: CTSSYSGRLGETQYF. CDR3 sequence (DNA): TGTACCAGCAGTTACTCCGGGAGGCTTGGGGAGACCCAGTACTTC.

The chain couples TRBV6-6 to TRBJ1-4, with D hard to call. V gave up 4 bases and J gave up 7 bases, with 13 bases separating them. The germline gives CDR1 MNHNY, CDR2 SVGAGI (reference sequence). The CDR3 runs to 14 residues. CDR3 region: CASSLGVKGEKLFF. CDR3 DNA sequence: TGTGCCAGCAGTTTGGGCGTTAAAGGTGAAAAACTGTTTTTT.

The chain links TRBV25-1 to TRBJ1-5; 7 bases line up with TRBD1. J gave up 7 bases and V 4 bases, and 7 bases lay outside the gene matches. There are 14 residues in the CDR3. Germline CDR1 MGHDK, CDR2 SYGVNS. DNA for the CDR3: TGTGCCAGCAGTGCGGCGAGGGGGCAACAGCCCCAGCATTTT. This gives the protein CASSAARGQQPQHF.

This clonotype appeared a few times. The chain couples TRBV6-2 or TRBV6-3 to TRBJ1-2; maybe TRBD1 (6 bases). Germline lookup yields CDR1 MNHEY and CDR2 SVGEGT. V was clipped by 4 bases and J by 6 bases, with 18 bases between them. CDR3 length: 15 amino acids. CDR3 sequence (DNA): TGTGCCAGCAGTTCCCCGGGGGGGCCCGGCCATGGCTACACCTTC. It is translated as CASSSPGGPGHGYTF.

This clonotype was observed a handful of times. V is TRBV4-1 and J is TRBJ2-6; D assignment may be TRBD1 or TRBD2 (5 bases each). The CDR3 sequence is 21 residues long. V was clipped by 2 bases and J by 0 bases, with 23 bases between them. Germline-derived CDR1 and CDR2 are MGHRA and YSYEKL. The CDR3 region has the DNA TGCGCCAGCAGCCAATTGATTGGTTCCAGGGAGAAATTCTCTGGGGCCAACGTCCTGACTTTC. Translating it yields CASSQLIGSREKFSGANVLTF.

There are many counts of this clonotype. In DNA, the CDR3 is TGTGCCAGCAGCTTACGACAGGGGTACCAAGAGACCCAGTACTTC. Protein sequence: CASSLRQGYQETQYF. The V and J genes are TRBV7-9 and TRBJ2-5, with 8 bases lining up with TRBD1. The junction had 2 bases not matched to a gene; V was cut back by 2 bases and J by 0 bases. The germline V gene encodes CDR1 SEHNR and CDR2 FQNEAQ (reference sequence). This CDR3 is built from 15 residues.